These 30 T cell receptor beta chains were sequenced from one sample in a study of blood T cell repertoires in COVID-19. The assay was immunoSEQ multiplex PCR, and TCRdb's table has in-frame clones only and misses some. Of around 150,000 clones listed, approximately 78% are singletons. Sequencing was performed on peripheral blood. The receptors stem from a man aged 60 to 69 who had recovered from COVID-19.

The rearrangement uses TRBV6-4 and TRBJ2-2, with TRBD1 matching 9 bases. The CDR3 runs to 14 residues. Germline CDR1 MRHNA, CDR2 SNTAGT. Germline trimming cut 6 bases from V and 5 bases from J; bases unmatched to any gene: 4. CDR3 residues: CASSADRGTGELFF. CDR3 nucleotide sequence: TGTGCCAGCAGCGCTGACAGGGGGACCGGGGAGCTGTTTTTT.

The rearrangement joins TRBV4-1 to TRBJ1-6; 12 bases are a match to TRBD1. J lost 8 bases, V lost 1 base, and 3 bases had no gene match. Germline V gene lookup returns CDR1 MGHRA and CDR2 YSYEKL. The length of the CDR3 is 16 residues. The CDR3 protein is CASSQAGTGGDSPLHF. DNA for the CDR3: TGCGCCAGCAGCCAAGCCGGGACAGGGGGCGATTCACCCCTCCACTTT.

The rearrangement joins TRBV5-1 to TRBJ2-2; weak D call: TRBD1 (6 bases). Germline V gene lookup returns CDR1 SGHRS and CDR2 YFSETQ. V lost 4 bases to trimming and J lost 0 bases, with 10 bases between them. The CDR3 consists of 15 residues. CDR3 DNA: TGCGCCAGCAGCCAGGGGACGGCGAACACCGGGGAGCTGTTTTTT. This sequence encodes CASSQGTANTGELFF.

This chain connects TRBV28 to TRBJ2-3, with TRBD2 matching over 7 bases. With V trimmed by 4 bases and J by 4 bases, 11 bases remained unmatched. Germline V gene data show CDR1 as MDHEN and CDR2 as SYDVKM. This CDR3 has 16 amino acids. The DNA for the CDR3 is TGTGCCAGCAGTTCTGGTTACGGCGGGAGTTCAGATACGCAGTATTTT. It codes for CASSSGYGGSSDTQYF.

The V gene is TRBV7-2, the J gene TRBJ2-5, with D possibly TRBD2 on 5 matching bases. Trimming removed 4 bases from V and 3 bases from J, with 15 bases in between. The CDR3 sequence is 15 residues long. The germline V gene has CDR1 SGHTA and CDR2 FQGNSA. Here the CDR3 reads CASSSRGYGEETQYF. The DNA for the CDR3 is TGTGCCAGCAGCTCCCGCGGGTACGGTGAAGAGACCCAGTACTTC.

The chain couples TRBV19 to TRBJ2-5, with D tentatively TRBD1 (6 bases). V was pared by 7 bases and J by 3 bases, with 9 bases between. Germline CDR1 and CDR2: LNHDA and SQIVND (reference sequence). The length of the CDR3 is 12 residues. Here the CDR3 DNA reads TGTGCCAGTAAGGACAGAGAAGAGACCCAGTACTTC. This encodes CASKDREETQYF.

The rearrangement links TRBV6-7 to TRBJ2-5; 7 nucleotides agree with TRBD2. TRBV6-7 is filed as an ORF, its function uncertain. The CDR3 is 18 amino acids. The V and J ends lost 2 bases and 0 bases, in that order; junction bases with no gene match: 12. The CDR3 bases are TGTGCCAGCAGTTACGCGGGAGCCGACCTAAAGTACCAAGAGACCCAGTACTTC. This codes for CASSYAGADLKYQETQYF.

This chain uses TRBV20-1 with TRBJ2-5, with 10 bases lining up with TRBD2. The CDR3 is made up of 14 amino acids. Germline V lookup: CDR1 DFQATT, CDR2 SNEGSKA (reference sequence). The V gene end was trimmed by 3 bases and the J gene end by 3 bases; junction bases not matched to a gene: 4. The CDR3 is CSASTAGGKETQYF. The CDR3 region has the DNA TGCAGTGCTAGTACAGCGGGGGGGAAAGAGACCCAGTACTTC.

The J gene is TRBJ2-7, the V gene TRBV5-1, with 10 bases that match TRBD2. The germline V gene encodes CDR1 SGHRS and CDR2 YFSETQ. V shed 0 bases and J 5 bases; nucleotides not matched to a gene: 8. CDR3 length: 16 residues. CDR3 DNA: TGCGCCAGCAGCTTGGATGCTAGCGGGAGTTTCAACGAGCAGTACTTC. This encodes CASSLDASGSFNEQYF.

The J gene is TRBJ2-5, the V gene TRBV5-1; 9 bases map to TRBD1. Germline-derived CDR1 and CDR2 are SGHRS and YFSETQ. V lost 4 bases and J lost 3; bases outside the gene matches: 4. The CDR3 contains 14 residues. The chain's CDR3 is CASSERTGEETQYF. CDR3 in DNA: TGCGCCAGCAGCGAGCGGACAGGGGAAGAGACCCAGTACTTC.

The chain couples TRBV5-5 to TRBJ2-7; weak D call: TRBD1 (5 bases). Trimming left V 0 bases short and J 4 bases short, with 11 bases between. This CDR3 is built from 14 residues. CDR1 SGHKS and CDR2 YYEKEE come from the germline V gene (reference sequence). The CDR3 DNA reads TGTGCCAGCAGCTTGGACTACAGGTCTTACGAGCAGTACTTC. It specifies CASSLDYRSYEQYF. Based on the CDR3 plus reference TRBV5-5 and TRBJ2-7, the full variable domain is DAGVTQSPTHLIKTRGQQVTLRCSPISGHKSVSWYQQVLGQGPQFIFQYYEKEERGRGNFPDRFSARQFPNYSSELNVNALLLGDSALYLCASSLDYRSYEQYFGPGTRLTVT.

The rearrangement uses TRBV30 and TRBJ2-1; D is unresolved. Germline V gene lookup returns CDR1 GTSNPN and CDR2 SVGIG (reference sequence). V dropped 4 bases and J dropped 7 bases, with 8 bases sitting between them. The CDR3 covers 11 residues. The CDR3 reads CAWTPLNEQFF. As DNA, the CDR3 is TGTGCCTGGACCCCCCTGAATGAGCAGTTCTTC. The full variable domain, in which reference TRBV30 and TRBJ2-1 provide the parts outside the CDR3, is SQTIHQWPATLVQPVGSPLSLECTVEGTSNPNLYWYRQAAGRGLQLLFYSVGIGQISSEVPQNLSASRPQDRQFILSSKKLLLSDSGFYLCAWTPLNEQFFGPGTRLTVL.

V and J are TRBV7-8 and TRBJ2-5, with a weak D call TRBD1 (6 bases). The CDR3 contains 14 residues. CDR1 and CDR2 (germline): SGHVS, FQNEAQ. Trimming cost V 1 base and J 5 bases, with 11 bases left between them. The CDR3 DNA reads TGTGCCAGCAGCTTAGGGCAGGGGATGGAGACCCAGTACTTC. The encoded protein is CASSLGQGMETQYF.

The rearrangement uses TRBV2 and TRBJ2-1, with D hard to call. Germline CDR1 SNHLY, CDR2 FYNNEI. Between the trimmed V and J ends, which lost 6 bases and 8 bases, there was a span of 11 bases. CDR3 length equals 12 residues. CDR3 region: CASRLIVDEQFF. In DNA, the CDR3 is TGTGCCAGCAGGTTAATAGTGGATGAGCAGTTCTTC.

This chain uses TRBV7-9 with TRBJ1-4; TRBD1 agrees at 8 bases. The CDR3 extends over 15 amino acids. Losses at the gene ends were 5 bases for V and 3 bases for J; bases not matched to a gene: 5. CDR1 is SEHNR, CDR2 FQNEAQ, per germline (reference sequence). As DNA, the CDR3 is TGTGCCAGCAGCGTCAGACAGGGGTCTAATGAAAAACTGTTTTTT. It yields the protein CASSVRQGSNEKLFF.

This sequence joins TRBV5-1 and TRBJ2-3; TRBD2 agrees at 12 bases. The CDR3 has 18 residues. V shed 0 bases and J 0 bases; nucleotides not matched to a gene: 5. Per germline, CDR1 SGHRS and CDR2 YFSETQ. The CDR3 loop is CASSLDLAGGFSTDTQYF. CDR3 bases: TGCGCCAGCAGCTTGGACCTAGCGGGGGGGTTCAGCACAGATACGCAGTATTTT.

The V and J genes are TRBV5-5 and TRBJ2-3, with D unresolved. V lost 4 bases and J 1 base, leaving 13 bases between the germline ends. Germline-derived CDR1 and CDR2 are SGHKS and YYEKEE (reference sequence). The CDR3 consists of 15 residues. The CDR3 sequence: CASSRREDGTDTQYF. CDR3 nucleotides: TGTGCCAGCAGCCGCCGAGAGGATGGCACAGATACGCAGTATTTT. The variable domain in full, completed from reference TRBV5-5 and TRBJ2-3, reads DAGVTQSPTHLIKTRGQQVTLRCSPISGHKSVSWYQQVLGQGPQFIFQYYEKEERGRGNFPDRFSARQFPNYSSELNVNALLLGDSALYLCASSRREDGTDTQYFGPGTRLTVL.

V usage is TRBV6-2 or TRBV6-3 and J usage is TRBJ2-2; D not certain. Trimming left V 5 bases short and J 6 bases short, with 10 bases between. This CDR3 spans 13 amino acids. Germline loops: CDR1 MNHEY, CDR2 SVGEGT. The CDR3 region has the DNA TGTGCCAGCAGTGCTCTCAGGCCCGGGGAGCTGTTTTTT. Translated, it gives CASSALRPGELFF.

This chain uses TRBV21-1 with TRBJ1-5; the listed D gene, TRBD1, was not tested against the DNA. TRBV21-1 is annotated as a pseudogene. CDR3 length: 16 amino acids. In nucleotides, the CDR3 is TGTGCCAGCAGCAAAGGAAAGGGGTATAGCAATCAGCCCCAGCATTTT. Amino acid sequence: CASSKGKGYSNQPQHF.

This clone was observed once. V usage is TRBV9 and J usage is TRBJ2-1, with 12 bases matching TRBD1. Per germline, CDR1 SGDLS and CDR2 YYNGEE. V gave up 8 bases and J gave up 8 bases; unmatched junction bases: 11. The CDR3 extends over 15 amino acids. CDR3 sequence reads: CASSRGDRGLDEQFF. The CDR3 nucleotides are TGTGCCAGTAGCCGGGGGGACAGGGGGCTTGATGAGCAGTTCTTC.

V and J are TRBV2 and TRBJ2-6; D unclear. In germline, CDR1 is SNHLY, CDR2 FYNNEI. The CDR3 runs 16 residues. V was cut by 5 bases and J by 0 bases, with 11 bases left in between. The DNA for the CDR3 is TGTGCCAGCAGTACTATACTTGGCTCTGGGGCCAACGTCCTGACTTTC. Its protein is CASSTILGSGANVLTF.

This clone has just one count. The chain links TRBV6-1 to TRBJ1-1; D is uncertain. Per germline, CDR1 MNHNS and CDR2 SASEGT. CDR3 length: 13 residues. The V gene lost 2 bases and the J gene lost 7 bases, with 11 bases spanning the gap. As DNA, the CDR3 is TGTGCCAGCAGTGAACCCGCTACCGGTGAAGCTTTCTTT. Its protein product is CASSEPATGEAFF.

This chain uses TRBV25-1 with TRBJ1-2, with no clear D. The CDR3 has 11 residues. V was shortened by 4 bases and J by 6 bases, with 6 bases between the two germline ends. The germline V gene encodes CDR1 MGHDK and CDR2 SYGVNS. The CDR3 region has the DNA TGTGCCAGCAGTGGGCTCGATGGCTACACCTTC. Translating it yields CASSGLDGYTF.

The chain is built from TRBV19 and TRBJ2-2; D might be TRBD1 (7 bases). Trimming took 3 bases from V and 5 from J, leaving 19 bases between them. The CDR3 runs to 17 residues. From germline, CDR1 is LNHDA and CDR2 SQIVND (reference sequence). CDR3 residues: CASSILSGGFRTGELFF. The CDR3 coding sequence is TGTGCCAGTAGTATCCTATCAGGGGGGTTCCGAACCGGGGAGCTGTTTTTT.

This clone was counted once. The chain links TRBV10-3 to TRBJ2-7; no definite D call. The CDR3 runs 14 residues. V lost 6 bases and J 3 bases, leaving 15 bases between the germline ends. Per germline, CDR1 ENHRY and CDR2 SYGVKD. The CDR3 spells CAISPGGLLYEQYF. DNA of the CDR3: TGTGCCATCAGCCCCGGTGGGCTCCTCTACGAGCAGTACTTC.

This clone was picked up many times. The V and J genes are TRBV3-1 (or the pseudogene TRBV3-2) and TRBJ2-7; D is perhaps TRBD1 (5 bases). Germline lookup yields CDR1 LGHDT and CDR2 YNNKEL (reference sequence). The CDR3 covers 12 residues. V was cut by 2 bases and J by 3 bases, with 5 bases left in between. For the CDR3, the DNA is TGTGCCAGCAGCCAACAGGGCTACGAGCAGTACTTC. This sequence encodes CASSQQGYEQYF.

This clone was observed a few times. This CDR3 is also generated by other DNA sequences in the sample. V is TRBV5-6 and J is TRBJ2-5; 8 bases are a match to TRBD1. Germline V gives CDR1 SGHDT, CDR2 YYEEEE. V was clipped by 4 bases and J by 2 bases; unmatched bases: 4. The CDR3 has 14 amino acids. The CDR3 here is CASSPGQVQETQYF. As DNA, the CDR3 is TGTGCCAGCAGCCCGGGACAGGTACAAGAGACCCAGTACTTC.

The J gene is TRBJ1-1, the V gene TRBV29-1, with D perhaps matching TRBD1 (6 bases). The CDR3 runs 12 residues. V was clipped by 2 bases and J by 4 bases, with 8 bases between them. Germline V gene data show CDR1 as SQVTM and CDR2 as ANQGSEA. CDR3: CSVEQGSTEAFF. CDR3 bases: TGCAGCGTTGAACAGGGGAGCACTGAAGCTTTCTTT.

The V gene is TRBV6-5, the J gene TRBJ1-1; tentatively, D is TRBD1 (5 bases). Looked up from germline, CDR1 is MNHEY and CDR2 is SVGAGI. V was shortened by 7 bases and J by 4 bases, with 16 bases between the two germline ends. This CDR3 spans 14 amino acids. The CDR3 nucleotides are TGTGCCAGCATCCTAATGGGGGAGGGCACTGAAGCTTTCTTT. Its protein is CASILMGEGTEAFF.

CDR3 coding DNA: TGTGCCAGCAGCTTAGGAGGTCGGGGGACAGCGAACACTGAAGCTTTCTTT. Protein product: CASSLGGRGTANTEAFF. The chain recombines TRBV7-2 with TRBJ1-1; 7 bases fit TRBD1. CDR1 SGHTA and CDR2 FQGNSA come from the germline V gene. The CDR3 spans 17 residues. V was clipped by 1 base and J by 1 base; unmatched bases: 9.